This T cell receptor beta chain was sequenced for a study of T cell responses to AZD1222 COVID-19 vaccine. Points on this clone: Its antigen is not identified.

Regarding the study as a whole: Repertoires were sampled only after the peak T cell response. In a largely white British group with more females than males, clonal diversity was possibly underestimated.

The assay was immunoSEQ multiplex PCR, and TCRdb's table has in-frame clones only and misses some. The table records 150,000 to 200,000 clones, 90% of them present only once. Germline V lookup: CDR1 MNHEY, CDR2 SMNVEV (reference sequence). V was shortened by 5 bases and J by 2 bases, with 13 bases between the two germline ends. This CDR3 spans 15 amino acids. This specimen consisted of peripheral blood, obtained on day 0 of AZD1222 vaccination. The V call is TRBV27, the J call TRBJ1-5, with D perhaps matching TRBD1 (6 bases). The clonotype was recovered from an adult in good health. CDR3 sequence: CASSPLGGRNQPQHF. The CDR3 DNA sequence: TGTGCCAGCAGTCCCCTGGGGGGGCGCAATCAGCCCCAGCATTTT.